The sequence of this TCR beta chain was determined in a study of response to subunit inactivated influenza vaccine. Study observations and caveats: The authors proposed limited new T cell recruitment per seasonal influenza vaccination.

This clonotype was picked up a small number of times. The target antigen is unknown. One entry per CDR3 protein, called by TCRdb with MiXCR from the RT-PCR reads. The data hold more than 600,000 distinct CDR3 sequences, with around a sixth observed a single time. CDR1 is SGHKS and CDR2 is YYEKEE in the germline V gene (reference sequence). V lost 4 bases, J lost 2 bases, and 11 bases stayed unmatched. The CDR3 spans 16 residues. The receptor comes from a man between 50 and 59 years old who received an inactivated influenza vaccine. Sequenced material: PBMCs from blood, taken 5 days after vaccination. The chain is built from TRBV5-5 and TRBJ2-7, with 8 bases fitting TRBD2. The CDR3 DNA is TGTGCCAGCAGCCCCGGGGGGGCTTTACCGACCTACGAGCAGTACTTC. This translates into CASSPGGALPTYEQYF.